The following is a T cell receptor (beta chain) sequence with its context. Donors each provided roughly 9.6 milliliters of peripheral blood. A second PCR, run for about 6 to 11 cycles, used a sample-barcoded 5' primer plus a J-beta primer mix. Each CDR3 protein is one row after TCRdb ran MiXCR on the 5' RACE reads. The table shows a few hundred thousand distinct CDR3 sequences, with around a quarter occurring only once. V was cut by 4 bases and J by 4 bases, with 4 bases left in between. Germline values: CDR1 DFQATT, CDR2 SNEGSKA (reference sequence). This CDR3 comprises 11 residues. The data originate from a study of blood T cells in healthy people across ages. The sample was also reused in another study, on T cells of mothers and their children.

The chain employs TRBV20-1 and TRBJ1-4; D gene uncertain. The clonotype comes from a boy younger than 10 in good health. Material: blood. CDR3 amino acids: CSANINEKLFF. For the CDR3, the DNA is TGCAGTGCTAATATTAATGAAAAACTGTTTTTT.